The 23 T cell receptor beta chains below all came from one sample that was sequenced in a study of blood T cell repertoires in COVID-19. Here immunoSEQ multiplex PCR was the method, and the copy in TCRdb shows in-frame clones only, minus some. Among 300,000 to 350,000 clones listed, approximately 88% were seen once. The sequencing sample was made of PBMCs or T cells enriched from blood (not recorded which). The receptor set was obtained from a man between 25 and 39 years old who had recovered from COVID-19.

The J gene is TRBJ1-1, the V gene TRBV5-1; 9 nucleotides agree with TRBD1. V shed 0 bases, J shed 8 bases, and the junction held 5 bases outside the gene matches. Per germline, CDR1 SGHRS and CDR2 YFSETQ. There are 14 residues in the CDR3. The chain's CDR3 is CASSLDYRGQEAFF. The CDR3 DNA is TGCGCCAGCAGCTTGGATTACAGGGGGCAGGAAGCTTTCTTT.

This clone has only a few counts. CDR3 nucleotides: TGTGCCAGCAGTCCGCGGTGGGTATACGAGCAGTACTTC. It specifies CASSPRWVYEQYF. V usage is TRBV27 and J usage is TRBJ2-7; no reliable D call. V gave up 5 bases and J gave up 4 bases, with 12 bases separating them. CDR1 and CDR2 (germline): MNHEY, SMNVEV (reference sequence). The CDR3 spans 13 residues.

The chain couples TRBV2 to TRBJ2-3, with D perhaps matching TRBD2 (5 bases). CDR1 SNHLY and CDR2 FYNNEI come from the germline V gene. This CDR3 is 15 amino acids long. Trimming removed 7 bases at V and 3 bases at J, with 17 bases between. The CDR3 nucleotides are TGTGCCAGCACCCGGAGGCAAGGCCTAACAGATACGCAGTATTTT. Residues: CASTRRQGLTDTQYF.

V and J are TRBV5-4 and TRBJ1-6, with 11 bases identical to TRBD1. This CDR3 contains 14 residues. The germline CDR1 and CDR2 sequences are SGHNT and YYREEE (reference sequence). After removal of 4 bases from V and 8 bases from J, the junction contained 2 bases not matched to a gene. In DNA, the CDR3 is TGTGCCAGCAGCGTGGACAGGGGGCATTCACCCCTCCACTTT. Its translation: CASSVDRGHSPLHF.

This chain uses TRBV14 with TRBJ2-5; 7 nucleotides match TRBD2. The germline CDR1 and CDR2 sequences are SGHDN and FVKESK. After removal of 0 bases from V and 2 bases from J, the junction contained 6 bases not matched to a gene. This CDR3 region has 16 residues. This CDR3 is CASSQDGEGEQETQYF. The CDR3 coding sequence is TGTGCCAGCAGCCAAGATGGGGAGGGCGAACAAGAGACCCAGTACTTC.

As regards this clone: The identical CDR3 is also encoded by other nucleotide sequences in the sample. The chain has TRBV5-1 and TRBJ2-7; 8 bases match TRBD1. Trimming took 2 bases from V and 3 from J; bases not matched to a gene: 4. Looked up from germline, CDR1 is SGHRS and CDR2 is YFSETQ. This CDR3 has 14 amino acids. DNA for the CDR3: TGCGCCAGCAGCTTAGCAGGGGGCAACTACGAGCAGTACTTC. Translation gives CASSLAGGNYEQYF.

CDR3 sequence: CASSWPAGRTYNEQFF. In DNA form, the CDR3 reads TGTGCCAGCAGCTGGCCAGCGGGGCGAACCTACAATGAGCAGTTCTTC. The chain couples TRBV5-4 to TRBJ2-1, with TRBD2 matching over 7 bases. Germline V lookup: CDR1 SGHNT, CDR2 YYREEE (reference sequence). The V segment lost 3 bases and the J segment 2 bases; nucleotides outside the gene matches: 8. The CDR3 has 16 residues.

This clone was detected once. The V call is TRBV3-1 (or the pseudogene TRBV3-2), the J call TRBJ2-2; 7 bases line up with TRBD2. V lost 2 bases and J lost 5; bases outside the gene matches: 14. CDR3 length: 18 residues. Germline V gene data show CDR1 as LGHDT and CDR2 as YNNKEL (reference sequence). The CDR3 sequence is CASSQSRAAGTITGELFF. CDR3 in DNA: TGTGCCAGCAGCCAAAGTCGAGCAGCGGGGACTATAACCGGGGAGCTGTTTTTT.

The genes are TRBV7-9 and TRBJ2-2; the D gene is possibly TRBD2 (6 bases). Looked up from germline, CDR1 is SEHNR and CDR2 is FQNEAQ (reference sequence). Trimming stripped 4 bases from V and 2 bases from J, with 14 bases between. This CDR3 has 16 amino acids. CDR3 coding DNA: TGTGCCAGCAGCTCCCTGGATAGCGGAAACACCGGGGAGCTGTTTTTT. Protein: CASSSLDSGNTGELFF.

The chain employs TRBV4-1 and TRBJ1-1; unclear D gene. Deletions cut 0 bases from V and 2 bases from J, with 7 bases between. The CDR3 runs 14 residues. The V gene's germline CDR1 is MGHRA and CDR2 YSYEKL. The CDR3 sequence is CASSQDGVNTEAFF. CDR3 DNA sequence: TGCGCCAGCAGCCAAGACGGGGTTAACACTGAAGCTTTCTTT.

This clone was seen only once. The CDR3 here is CASRARQGLNTGELFF. The CDR3 DNA reads TGTGCCAGCAGGGCAAGACAGGGGCTGAACACCGGGGAGCTGTTTTTT. The genes are TRBV5-5 and TRBJ2-2; 8 bases match TRBD1. In germline, CDR1 is SGHKS, CDR2 YYEKEE (reference sequence). This CDR3 region has 16 residues. Losses at the gene ends were 5 bases for V and 1 base for J; bases not matched to a gene: 7.

The V and J genes are TRBV7-8 and TRBJ2-2; 7 bases fit TRBD2. Looked up from germline, CDR1 is SGHVS and CDR2 is FQNEAQ. This CDR3 is 19 amino acids long. The junction had 12 bases not matched to a gene; V was cut back by 0 bases and J by 2 bases. The DNA for the CDR3 is TGTGCCAGCAGCTTAGCGCGTAGGGAACTAGCGATAAACACCGGGGAGCTGTTTTTT. Translated, it gives CASSLARRELAINTGELFF.

V is TRBV4-2 and J is TRBJ2-5; TRBD2 matches 11 bases. Germline V gene sequence: CDR1 LGHNA, CDR2 YNFKEQ. V dropped 4 bases and J dropped 3; count of bases not matched to a gene: 7. CDR3 length: 16 residues. CDR3 nucleotide sequence: TGTGCCAGCAGCCCGATAGCGGGGGGGCCGAAAGAGACCCAGTACTTC. Its protein is CASSPIAGGPKETQYF.

The rearrangement uses TRBV4-1 and TRBJ2-7; 9 positions match TRBD2. CDR1 MGHRA and CDR2 YSYEKL come from the germline V gene. The CDR3 length is 15 residues. The V gene end was trimmed by 1 base and the J gene end by 2 bases; junction bases not matched to a gene: 3. CDR3 DNA sequence: TGCGCCAGCAGCCAAGTGCGGGGGGGCCCCTACGAGCAGTACTTC. Its protein is CASSQVRGGPYEQYF.

A single count supports this clone. The identical CDR3 is also encoded by other nucleotide sequences in the sample. This rearrangement joins TRBV7-8 to TRBJ2-7; the match to TRBD1 covers 8 bases. The CDR3 spans 14 residues. The germline V gene has CDR1 SGHVS and CDR2 FQNEAQ. J gave up 1 base and V 5 bases, and 4 bases lay outside the gene matches. CDR3 in amino acids: CASSPRTGSYEQYF. The CDR3 coding sequence is TGTGCCAGCAGCCCAAGGACAGGGTCCTACGAGCAGTACTTC.

The V call is TRBV6-5, the J call TRBJ2-7, with unresolved D. The CDR3 covers 13 residues. Trimming left V 6 bases short and J 0 bases short, with 9 bases between. Germline V CDR1 and CDR2: MNHEY, SVGAGI. In DNA form, the CDR3 reads TGTGCCAGCAGAGGCCGGAGCTCCTACGAGCAGTACTTC. This gives the protein CASRGRSSYEQYF.

The J gene is TRBJ2-7, the V gene TRBV29-1; possibly TRBD2 for D (6 bases). The CDR3 loop spans 15 amino acids. The germline gives CDR1 SQVTM, CDR2 ANQGSEA. V was shortened by 1 base and J by 1 base, with 14 bases between the two germline ends. The CDR3 loop is CSVEGGEAGSYEQYF. The CDR3 bases are TGCAGCGTTGAAGGTGGGGAGGCCGGGTCCTACGAGCAGTACTTC.

This chain joins TRBV7-2 and TRBJ1-5, with TRBD1 identical over 8 bases. Looked up from germline, CDR1 is SGHTA and CDR2 is FQGNSA. This CDR3 has 17 residues. V shed 1 base and J 7 bases; nucleotides not matched to a gene: 12. CDR3 region: CASSLGQGAGGVQPQHF. The CDR3 DNA is TGTGCCAGCAGCTTAGGTCAGGGGGCAGGCGGGGTACAGCCCCAGCATTTT.

The rearrangement links TRBV7-3 to TRBJ2-7, with 13 bases aligning to TRBD2. CDR1 is SGHTA and CDR2 is FQGTGA in the germline V gene. V was clipped by 5 bases and J by 6 bases; unmatched bases: 7. CDR3 size: 15 residues. The CDR3 protein is CASSRGLAGAPEQYF. CDR3 bases: TGTGCCAGCAGCCGTGGACTAGCGGGGGCCCCCGAGCAGTACTTC.

This chain uses TRBV2 with TRBJ2-7, with D hard to call. This CDR3 is 11 amino acids long. CDR1 and CDR2 from the germline V gene are SNHLY and FYNNEI. Trimming left V 7 bases short and J 3 bases short, with 7 bases between. CDR3 sequence (DNA): TGTGCCAGCACCTATGTCTACGAGCAGTACTTC. It encodes CASTYVYEQYF.

This chain joins TRBV10-3 and TRBJ2-6, with D perhaps matching TRBD1 (6 bases). CDR1 is ENHRY, CDR2 SYGVKD, per germline. This CDR3 has 14 amino acids. The ends were cut back, 6 bases at V and 0 bases at J, with 6 bases in the middle. The CDR3 is CAIRDSSGANVLTF. The CDR3 DNA follows: TGTGCCATCAGGGACAGCTCTGGGGCCAACGTCCTGACTTTC.

The V gene is TRBV18, the J gene TRBJ2-1; the D gene is possibly TRBD1 (6 bases). The CDR3 is made up of 13 amino acids. Trimming took 3 bases from V and 6 from J, leaving 9 bases between them. Germline lookup yields CDR1 KGHSH and CDR2 LQKENI. The CDR3 DNA is TGTGCCAGCTCACCCCTAGGGGGCAATGAGCAGTTCTTC. Protein product: CASSPLGGNEQFF.

The chain combines TRBV28 with TRBJ1-3; maybe TRBD1 (5 bases). The CDR3 has 14 residues. Trimming took off 6 bases at V and 1 base at J, with 10 bases between the two ends. The germline V gene encodes CDR1 MDHEN and CDR2 SYDVKM. The CDR3 loop reads CASRPDRSGNTIYF. The DNA for the CDR3 is TGTGCCAGCAGACCTGACAGATCTGGAAACACCATATATTTT.